This TCR beta chain was captured in a study of CD8 T cells in ankylosing spondylitis. Germline lookup yields CDR1 LGHDT and CDR2 YNNKEL (reference sequence). The junction had 2 bases not matched to a gene; V was cut back by 5 bases and J by 5 bases. CDR3 length: 13 residues. TCRdb recomputed calls from the 5' RACE reads with MiXCR, one row per CDR3 protein. The sample yields around 91,000 distinct CDR3 sequences, about 9% seen once. Study-wide points: Reactive arthritis synovial fluid and blood previously showed some of these motif variants. Seemingly characteristic of ankylosing spondylitis blood was a TCR beta motif consisting of about 8 highly homologous variants. Matched synovial fluid from ankylosing spondylitis patients was reported to be enriched for disease-linked clones.

This clonotype came up many times. Antigen unknown. This receptor was obtained from a male donor with ankylosing spondylitis. The V gene is TRBV3-1, the J gene TRBJ1-5; 8 nucleotides align to TRBD1. Source material: blood, either unsorted or a sorted T cell fraction (not recorded which). DNA of the CDR3: TGTGCCAGCAGCACAGGGGGTGATCAGCCCCAGCATTTT. It encodes CASSTGGDQPQHF.